This T cell receptor beta chain derives from a study of shared clonotypes between healthy human individuals. Background on the study: Donors were a couple of women and a few men aged 18 to 49.

With regard to this clone: The antigen is unknown.

Study results and caveats: The study generally estimated greater richness for naive than memory subsets.

CD45RO-negative CD8 cells positively selected for CCR7 made up the naive population, which excluded terminally differentiated effector memory CD45RA+ cells. Germline lookup yields CDR1 SGHAT and CDR2 FQNNGV. Trimming removed 3 bases at V and 7 bases at J, with 14 bases between. The CDR3 extends over 14 amino acids. In the original processing: Filtering differed, since immunoSEQ gave only junction sequences and no quality scores. Produced via immunoSEQ multiplex PCR; TCRdb's table is partial and in-frame only. The D gene and trimming were derived from the DNA, and the V and J assignments and clone size from that table. The sample has around 2,000,000 clones, roughly 95% seen once.

The source material was naive CD8+ T cells sorted from blood. The chain has TRBV11-2 and TRBJ2-3; possibly TRBD1 for D (6 bases). The TCR originated in a man between 18 and 29 years old in good health. Here the CDR3 DNA reads TGTGCCAGCAGCTTTTGGGGGCTAAGCTATACGCAGTATTTT. Residues: CASSFWGLSYTQYF. The variable domain in full, completed from reference TRBV11-2 and TRBJ2-3, reads EAGVAQSPRYKIIEKRQSVAFWCNPISGHATLYWYQQILGQGPKLLIQFQNNGVVDDSQLPKDRFSAERLKGVDSTLKIQPAKLEDSAVYLCASSFWGLSYTQYFGPGTRLTVL.